In this sample, the clone carrying this TCR beta chain turned up once. The sample's treatment: preoperative locoregional IRX-2 cytokine immunotherapy. Samples came from a phase Ib trial of preoperative locoregional IRX-2 cytokine immunotherapy. This record belongs to a study of preoperative IRX-2 immunotherapy in early breast cancer. CDR3 length: 15 amino acids. Per germline, CDR1 LNHNV and CDR2 YYDKDF (reference sequence). Between the trimmed V and J ends, which lost 0 bases and 0 bases, there was a span of 5 bases. Some clones are missing from TCRdb's copy, which holds only in-frame ones; the method was immunoSEQ multiplex PCR. The sample holds about 98,000 clones, 86% seen once.

The receptor comes from a human donor with breast cancer. V and J are TRBV15 and TRBJ1-4; no firm D call. The source material was tumor tissue, sampled after IRX-2 immunotherapy. The CDR3 loop reads CATSRDRATNEKLFF. CDR3 sequence (DNA): TGTGCCACCAGCAGAGATCGAGCAACTAATGAAAAACTGTTTTTT.